A selection of T cell receptor beta chains follows, all from one sample in a study of sequential checkpoint blockade in melanoma. The method was immunoSEQ multiplex PCR; TCRdb's version includes in-frame clones alone and lacks a portion of them. The repertoire holds about 12,000 clones, roughly four fifths seen once, with 6.5% to 9% in the top ten. The sample consisted of CD8+ T cells sorted from blood (inferred from file names), taken from a patient given nivolumab and ipilimumab in sequence. These receptors were obtained from a human donor with melanoma. Each CDR3 is given with its conserved first and last residue. D genes are given only for firm matches. Clone size is shown for a subset of rows, as once, few, many or a class of expanded clone.

cdr3_nt cdr3_aa v_call d_call clone_size j_call
TGTGCCAGCAGCTTGGTTACAGGGAACACTGAAGCTTTCTTT CASSLVTGNTEAFF TRBV5-6 . . TRBJ1-1
TGTGCCAGCAGCTCCTACTACGAGCAGTACTTC CASSSYYEQYF TRBV7-9 . . TRBJ2-7
TGTGCCAGCACTGTCCGTAGCGGCTCCTACGAGCAGTACTTC CASTVRSGSYEQYF TRBV27 . . TRBJ2-7
TGTGCCAGCAGCCGCGCAGGGGGTGACGGCTACACCTTC CASSRAGGDGYTF TRBV7-9 TRBD1 few TRBJ1-2
TGTGCCAGCAGCTTAGGAGGGGGAACCCACGAGCAGTACTTC CASSLGGGTHEQYF TRBV7-8 . . TRBJ2-7
TGTGCCAGCAGCCCGGGACTAGCGGTGAATGAGCAGTTCTTC CASSPGLAVNEQFF TRBV5-4 TRBD2 . TRBJ2-1
TGTGCCAGCAGTTTTGGGACTAGCGGGAGCCCTAGCACAGATACGCAGTATTTT CASSFGTSGSPSTDTQYF TRBV28 TRBD2 . TRBJ2-3
TGTGCCAGCAGCTTGGGACAGGGTAACTACGAGCAGTACTTC CASSLGQGNYEQYF TRBV5-5 TRBD1 few TRBJ2-7
TGTGCCAGCAGCCCTAGCGGGGGGGTCTACGAGCAGTACTTC CASSPSGGVYEQYF TRBV6-1 TRBD2 . TRBJ2-7
TGTGCCAGCAGTTTACACAGGCTCGGCAGCTACACCTTC CASSLHRLGSYTF TRBV28 . . TRBJ1-2
TGTGCCAGCAGCTTATTCTTTGAGACCCAGTACTTC CASSLFFETQYF TRBV7-9 . . TRBJ2-5
TGTGCCAGCAGCATCCGGGATCTTACAGATACGCAGTATTTT CASSIRDLTDTQYF TRBV5-4 . . TRBJ2-3
TGTGCCAGCAGATTAGGGGCCGGTGGGACCCAGTACTTC CASRLGAGGTQYF TRBV7-9 . . TRBJ2-5
TGTGCCATCAGTGGTACCCCGACTGGTGAAAAACTGTTTTTT CAISGTPTGEKLFF TRBV10-3 . few TRBJ1-4
TGCAGCGTTGAAGATCGAGCGTTGGGCACTGAAGCTTTCTTT CSVEDRALGTEAFF TRBV29-1 . once TRBJ1-1
TGCGCCAGCAGCTTGACGGGGGGACCAAACAATGAGCAGTTCTTC CASSLTGGPNNEQFF TRBV5-1 TRBD2 . TRBJ2-1
TGTGCCTGGAGTGTGAGCCAGGGGGATCAGCCCCAGCATTTT CAWSVSQGDQPQHF TRBV30 TRBD1 . TRBJ1-5
TGCAGCGTTGAATCCCCGGTTGACAGCCGCCCCTACGAGCAGTACTTC CSVESPVDSRPYEQYF TRBV29-1 . . TRBJ2-7
TGTGCCAGCAGTTTGTTCTACGGTAACACCGGGGAGCTGTTTTTT CASSLFYGNTGELFF TRBV28 . . TRBJ2-2
TGTGCCAGTAGCACAGAATTTAACTATGGCTACACCTTC CASSTEFNYGYTF TRBV19 . . TRBJ1-2
TGCGCCAGCAGCCGAACACCGGACACCCTGAACACTGAAGCTTTCTTT CASSRTPDTLNTEAFF TRBV4-1 . . TRBJ1-1